Presented here are 10 T cell receptor beta chains from one specimen sequenced in a study of radiotherapy plus CTLA-4 blockade in lung cancer. Data came from immunoSEQ multiplex PCR; TCRdb stores just in-frame clones and leaves some out. The sample has tens of thousands of clones; more than 60% are singletons. The sample here was peripheral blood, taken from a patient treated with radiotherapy plus ipilimumab. These receptors were obtained from a human donor with non-small cell lung cancer who had a partial response to radiotherapy plus ipilimumab. Some clones in this sample may be carry-over from other donors' samples.

V is TRBV27 and J is TRBJ2-1; 12 nucleotides line up with TRBD2. Unmatched junction bases numbered 10, after V lost 4 bases and J lost 0 bases. The CDR3 runs to 19 residues. Looked up from germline, CDR1 is MNHEY and CDR2 is SMNVEV (reference sequence). CDR3 nucleotide sequence: TGTGCCAGCAGTTACAGACTAGCGGGGGCCTCGAGCTCCTACAATGAGCAGTTCTTC. This codes for CASSYRLAGASSSYNEQFF.

This clone came up a few times. The V call is TRBV11-2, the J call TRBJ2-3, with D maybe TRBD2 (6 bases). The CDR3 covers 16 residues. V lost 5 bases and J lost 2, with 17 bases in between. Germline-derived CDR1 and CDR2 are SGHAT and FQNNGV. CDR3 in amino acids: CASSQHGGVLTDTQYF. CDR3 nucleotides: TGTGCCAGCAGCCAACACGGCGGGGTCCTCACAGATACGCAGTATTTT.

A few counts support this clone. This chain's CDR3 is CASSWPDRGEETQYF. For the CDR3, the DNA is TGTGCCAGCAGCTGGCCGGACAGGGGGGAAGAGACCCAGTACTTC. The genes are TRBV5-6 and TRBJ2-5; 10 bases are a match to TRBD1. From germline, CDR1 is SGHDT and CDR2 YYEEEE. V lost 3 bases and J lost 3; bases outside the gene matches: 5. The CDR3 loop spans 15 amino acids.

The CDR3 DNA reads as TGTGCCAGCAGCACCGGGGGGCGGGGGATGGGAGAGACCCAGTACTTC. It translates to CASSTGGRGMGETQYF. The chain carries TRBV5-4 and TRBJ2-5; D might be TRBD2 (7 bases). V lost 4 bases and J 4 bases, leaving 20 bases between the germline ends. CDR1 SGHNT and CDR2 YYREEE come from the germline V gene (reference sequence). This CDR3 has 16 amino acids.

The chain links TRBV12-1 to TRBJ2-7; no DNA check was done on the table's D call, TRBD1. TRBV12-1 is termed a pseudogene. The CDR3 loop spans 15 amino acids. CDR3 in amino acids: CASILSQGRWDEQYF. In DNA, the CDR3 is TGTGCCAGCATTCTTTCGCAGGGGCGTTGGGACGAGCAGTACTTC.

The J gene is TRBJ2-1, the V gene TRBV5-1; the match to TRBD2 covers 7 bases. The germline gives CDR1 SGHRS, CDR2 YFSETQ. The trim removed 0 bases at V and 1 base at J, leaving 4 bases unmatched. This CDR3 comprises 16 residues. The CDR3, as DNA: TGCGCCAGCAGCTTGGGGACGGGAGGTTCCTACAATGAGCAGTTCTTC. Its translation is CASSLGTGGSYNEQFF.

The chain recombines TRBV11-3 with TRBJ2-3; D gene unclear. The CDR3 consists of 11 residues. Germline loops: CDR1 SGHNT, CDR2 YENEEA. V was shortened by 3 bases and J by 6 bases, with 4 bases between the two germline ends. The CDR3 region has the DNA TGTGCCAGCAGCTTCCGTGATACGCAGTATTTT. It codes for CASSFRDTQYF.

This clone was picked up one time. The rearrangement links TRBV14 to TRBJ2-7; 8 bases map to TRBD2. Trimming took 6 bases from V and 6 from J; bases not matched to a gene: 7. Germline assignment: CDR1 SGHDN and CDR2 FVKESK. The CDR3 loop spans 13 amino acids. CDR3 residues: CASSTAGAFEQYF. The CDR3 DNA reads as TGTGCCAGCAGTACAGCGGGAGCCTTCGAGCAGTACTTC.

V and J are TRBV9 and TRBJ1-1, with D maybe TRBD1 (6 bases). CDR1 is SGDLS, CDR2 YYNGEE, per germline. V was pared by 4 bases and J by 3 bases, with 10 bases between. The CDR3 runs to 13 residues. CDR3 sequence reads: CASSYTGYTEAFF. CDR3 coding DNA: TGTGCCAGCAGCTATACAGGGTACACTGAAGCTTTCTTT.

V gene TRBV5-6 combines with J gene TRBJ1-1; D gene uncertain. The ends were cut back, 4 bases at V and 0 bases at J, with 10 bases in the middle. Germline loops: CDR1 SGHDT, CDR2 YYEEEE. The CDR3 totals 14 residues. The CDR3 spells CASSRGELNTEAFF. The CDR3, as DNA: TGTGCCAGCAGCCGCGGTGAATTGAACACTGAAGCTTTCTTT.